This TCR beta chain is from a study of blood T cells in healthy people across ages. Study-level points and caveats: Roughly linear age-related decline in beta diversity appeared, significant by age 40.

The second PCR ran roughly 6 to 11 cycles with a sample-barcoded 5' primer and J-beta primers. TCRdb redid the calling of the 5' RACE reads with MiXCR, one entry per CDR3 protein. Among 900,000 to 950,000 distinct CDR3 sequences listed, about 29% were seen once. In the case of this clonotype: The antigen is undetermined. The junction departs from the called germline gene at one end, perhaps through a read error.

The data also belong to a second study, concerning T cells of mothers and their children. From that report: At a sensitivity of about 100 clones per million clonotypes, no persistent microchimeric T cell clones appeared.

Sequencing was done on a sample of blood. This receptor was obtained from a middle-aged woman in good health.

The CDR3 DNA reads TGCAGTGCTAGCGGTGGTTTCACCGGGGAGCTGTTCTTC. Translated, it gives CSASGGFTGELFF. J is TRBJ2-1 and V is TRBV20-1; maybe TRBD2 (5 bases). The CDR3 loop spans 13 amino acids. CDR1 DFQATT and CDR2 SNEGSKA come from the germline V gene (reference sequence).